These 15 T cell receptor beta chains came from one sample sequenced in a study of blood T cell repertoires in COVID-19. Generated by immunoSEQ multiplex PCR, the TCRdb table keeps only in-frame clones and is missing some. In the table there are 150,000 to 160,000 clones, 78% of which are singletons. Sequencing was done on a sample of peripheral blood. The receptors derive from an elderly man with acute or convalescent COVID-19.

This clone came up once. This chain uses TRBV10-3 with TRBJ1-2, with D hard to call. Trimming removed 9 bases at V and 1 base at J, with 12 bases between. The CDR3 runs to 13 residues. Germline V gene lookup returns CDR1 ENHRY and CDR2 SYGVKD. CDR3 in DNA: TGTGCCATGGGAGAAACAGTTAACTATGGCTACACCTTC. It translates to CAMGETVNYGYTF.

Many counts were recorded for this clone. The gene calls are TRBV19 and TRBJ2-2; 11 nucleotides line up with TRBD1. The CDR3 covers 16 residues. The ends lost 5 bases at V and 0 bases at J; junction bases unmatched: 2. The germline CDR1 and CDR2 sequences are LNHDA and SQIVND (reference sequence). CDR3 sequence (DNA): TGTGCCAGTAGTCTGGGACAGGGGGCGAACACCGGGGAGCTGTTTTTT. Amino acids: CASSLGQGANTGELFF.

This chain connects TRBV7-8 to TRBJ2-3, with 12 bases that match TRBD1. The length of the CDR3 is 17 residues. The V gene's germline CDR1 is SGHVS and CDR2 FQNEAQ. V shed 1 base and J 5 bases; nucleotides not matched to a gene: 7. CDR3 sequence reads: CASSLVGGQGALDTQYF. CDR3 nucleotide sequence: TGTGCCAGCAGCTTAGTTGGGGGACAGGGGGCATTAGATACGCAGTATTTT.

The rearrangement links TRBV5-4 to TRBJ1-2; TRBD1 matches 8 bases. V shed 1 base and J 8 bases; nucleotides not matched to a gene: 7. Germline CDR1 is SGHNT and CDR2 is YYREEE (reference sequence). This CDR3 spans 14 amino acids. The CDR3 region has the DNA TGTGCCAGCAGCTTGTTCACAGGGGGGCGCGGCTACACCTTC. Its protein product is CASSLFTGGRGYTF. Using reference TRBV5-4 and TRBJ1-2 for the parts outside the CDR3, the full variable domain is ETGVTQSPTHLIKTRGQQVTLRCSSQSGHNTVSWYQQALGQGPQFIFQYYREEENGRGNFPPRFSGLQFPNYSSELNVNALELDDSALYLCASSLFTGGRGYTFGSGTRLTVV.

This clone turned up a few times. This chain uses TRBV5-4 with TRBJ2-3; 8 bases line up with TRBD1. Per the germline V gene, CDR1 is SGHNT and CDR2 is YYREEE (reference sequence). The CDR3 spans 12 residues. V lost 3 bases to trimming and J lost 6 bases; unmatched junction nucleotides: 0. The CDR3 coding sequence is TGTGCCAGCAGCTGGGACAGGGATACGCAGTATTTT. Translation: CASSWDRDTQYF.

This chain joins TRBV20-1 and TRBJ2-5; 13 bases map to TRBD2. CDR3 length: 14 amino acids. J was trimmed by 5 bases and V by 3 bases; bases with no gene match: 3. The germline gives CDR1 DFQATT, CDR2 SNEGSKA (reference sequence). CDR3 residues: CSASGTSGAETQYF. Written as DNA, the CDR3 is TGCAGTGCTAGTGGGACTAGCGGGGCGGAGACCCAGTACTTC.

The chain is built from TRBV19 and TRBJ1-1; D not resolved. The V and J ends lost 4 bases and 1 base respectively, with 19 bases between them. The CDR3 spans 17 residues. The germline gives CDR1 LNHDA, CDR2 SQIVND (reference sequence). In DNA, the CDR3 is TGTGCCAGTAGTACAACTAAAACCTTCACCGGGAACACTGAAGCTTTCTTT. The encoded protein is CASSTTKTFTGNTEAFF.

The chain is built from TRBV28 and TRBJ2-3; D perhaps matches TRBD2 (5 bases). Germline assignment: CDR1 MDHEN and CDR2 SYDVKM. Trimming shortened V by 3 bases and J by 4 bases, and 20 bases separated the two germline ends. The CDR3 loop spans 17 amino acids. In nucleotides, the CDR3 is TGTGCCAGCAGTTTCCTATCGGCCAAGGCCGGGGCAGATACGCAGTATTTT. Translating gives CASSFLSAKAGADTQYF.

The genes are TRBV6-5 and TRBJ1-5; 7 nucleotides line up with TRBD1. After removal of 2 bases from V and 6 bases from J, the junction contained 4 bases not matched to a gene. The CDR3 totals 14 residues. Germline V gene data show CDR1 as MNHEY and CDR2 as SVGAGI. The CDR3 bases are TGTGCCAGCAGTTACCTAGGGGGCGGTCAGCCCCAGCATTTT. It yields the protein CASSYLGGGQPQHF.

The CDR3 loop is CASSDTGEKLFF. The CDR3 DNA is TGCGCCAGCAGTGATACAGGGGAAAAACTGTTTTTT. The rearrangement uses TRBV10-2 and TRBJ1-4, with D perhaps matching TRBD1 (6 bases). Germline lookup yields CDR1 WSHSY and CDR2 SAAADI. V lost 3 bases to trimming and J lost 8 bases, with 7 bases between them. The CDR3 is made up of 12 amino acids.

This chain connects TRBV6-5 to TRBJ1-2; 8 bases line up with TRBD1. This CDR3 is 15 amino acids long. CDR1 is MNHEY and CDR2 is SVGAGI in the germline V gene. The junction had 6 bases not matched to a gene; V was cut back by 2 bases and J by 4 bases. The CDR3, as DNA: TGTGCCAGCAGTTACCAGGGGGCCCAAGGCTATGGCTACACCTTC. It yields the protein CASSYQGAQGYGYTF.

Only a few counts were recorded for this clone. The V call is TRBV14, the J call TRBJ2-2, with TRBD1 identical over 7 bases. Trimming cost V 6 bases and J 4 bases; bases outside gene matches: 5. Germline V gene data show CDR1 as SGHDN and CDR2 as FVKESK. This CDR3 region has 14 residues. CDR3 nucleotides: TGTGCCAGCAGTCTACAGGGGCTCACCGGGGAGCTGTTTTTT. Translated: CASSLQGLTGELFF. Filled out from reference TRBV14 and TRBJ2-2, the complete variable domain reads EAGVTQFPSHSVIEKGQTVTLRCDPISGHDNLYWYRRVMGKEIKFLLHFVKESKQDESGMPNNRFLAERTGGTYSTLKVQPAELEDSGVYFCASSLQGLTGELFFGEGSRLTVL.

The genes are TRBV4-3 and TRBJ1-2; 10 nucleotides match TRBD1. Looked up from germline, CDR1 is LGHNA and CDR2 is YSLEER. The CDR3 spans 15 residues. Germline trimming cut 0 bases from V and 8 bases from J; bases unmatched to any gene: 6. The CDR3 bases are TGCGCCAGCAGCCAAGATTTTGGGACAGGGGAGGGCTACACCTTC. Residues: CASSQDFGTGEGYTF.

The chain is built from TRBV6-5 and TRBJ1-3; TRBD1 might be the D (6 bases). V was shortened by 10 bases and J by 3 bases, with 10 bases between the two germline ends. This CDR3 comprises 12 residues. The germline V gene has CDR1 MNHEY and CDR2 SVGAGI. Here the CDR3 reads CAIGDNGNTIYF. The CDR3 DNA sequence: TGTGCCATCGGGGACAATGGAAACACCATATATTTT.

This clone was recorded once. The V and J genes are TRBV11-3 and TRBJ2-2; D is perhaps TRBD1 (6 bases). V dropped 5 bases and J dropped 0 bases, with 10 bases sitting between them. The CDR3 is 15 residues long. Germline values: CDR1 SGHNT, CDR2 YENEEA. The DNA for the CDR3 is TGTGCCAGCAGCAAAAGACAGGCGAACACCGGGGAGCTGTTTTTT. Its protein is CASSKRQANTGELFF.